This TCR beta chain comes out of a study of shared clonotypes between healthy human individuals. Whole-study context: Plates per donor: three CD4 naive, three CD4 memory, two CD8 naive, one CD8 memory.

V was clipped by 4 bases and J by 3 bases; unmatched bases: 10. This CDR3 region has 16 residues. The germline gives CDR1 MDHEN, CDR2 SYDVKM. Deep-level assay runs were performed. Using immunoSEQ multiplex PCR, the repertoire was profiled, and TCRdb retains in-frame clones only, with some absent. The sample lists about 1 million clones, about 75% occurring once. Whole-study findings and limits: The genetic and exposure-history diversity represented was limited by few donors. Shared clonotypes across all four donors exceeded non-shared ones in generation probability.

For this clone: What it recognizes is unknown.

The rearrangement joins TRBV28 to TRBJ2-5; 8 bases agree with TRBD1. The sequence came from a man aged 18-30 years in good health. The source material was memory CD4+ T cells sorted from blood. The subset denotes: CD45RA-negative fraction. The CDR3 DNA reads as TGTGCCAGCAGTTGGACAGGGTCCGAGGTTAAAGAGACCCAGTACTTC. Its protein product is CASSWTGSEVKETQYF.